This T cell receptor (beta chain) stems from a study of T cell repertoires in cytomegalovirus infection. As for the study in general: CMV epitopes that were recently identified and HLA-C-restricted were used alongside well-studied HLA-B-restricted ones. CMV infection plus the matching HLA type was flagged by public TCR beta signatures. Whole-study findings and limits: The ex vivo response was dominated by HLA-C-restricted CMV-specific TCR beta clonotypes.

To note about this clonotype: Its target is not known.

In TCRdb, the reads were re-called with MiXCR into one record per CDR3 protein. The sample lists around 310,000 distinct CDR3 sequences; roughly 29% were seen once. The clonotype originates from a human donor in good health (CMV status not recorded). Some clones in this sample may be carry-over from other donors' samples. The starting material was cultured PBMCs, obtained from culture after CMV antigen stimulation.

As DNA, the CDR3 is TGTGCCAGTAGGGAAAACGGGGCTCGGTTTGGCTACACCTTC. Its protein product is CASRENGARFGYTF. The V gene is TRBV19, the J gene TRBJ1-2; D is possibly TRBD1 (5 bases). V was pared by 6 bases and J by 7 bases, with 18 bases between. Germline assignment: CDR1 LNHDA and CDR2 SQIVND (reference sequence). The CDR3 spans 14 residues.